This is a list of T cell receptor beta chains from one sample in a study of blood T cell repertoires in COVID-19. Generated by immunoSEQ multiplex PCR, the TCRdb table keeps only in-frame clones and is missing some. This sample carries a few hundred thousand clones, roughly nine tenths of them seen once, and the ten largest clones take 3.9%. What was sequenced was peripheral blood. All receptors come from a woman aged 55-75 years with COVID-19, enrolled during active disease. Each CDR3 is given with its conserved first and last residue. Fields, in order: V gene, CDR3 protein.

>TRBV28
CASRLGQAAEAFF
>TRBV5-1
CASSLVAGAGYGYTF
>TRBV9
CARRMGRISDSPLHF
>TRBV12-3/TRBV12-4
CASSFEVDEQFF
>TRBV4-1
CASSQDHRGSGANVLTF
>TRBV5-4
CASSLAGTGGASREETQYF
>TRBV6-5
CASSPGTDTEAFF
>TRBV20-1
CSASMNTEAFF
>TRBV5-1
CASSFQTVKEKLFF
>TRBV15
CATSRVRQGTEAFF
>TRBV3-1/TRBV3-2
CASSQDGGSQHF
>TRBV10-3
CAISVRQTNTEAFF
>TRBV5-1
CASSLVGTRGLNTEAFF
>TRBV5-1
CASTNLQPAGANVLTF
>TRBV19
CASSIRPQTGSETQYF
>TRBV5-1
CASSLVAGSLNTEAFF
>TRBV5-6
CASSLVAGGGTEAFF
>TRBV5-6
CASSPWTSGGGYEQYF
>TRBV3-1/TRBV3-2
CASSQGQWSSYNSPLHF
>TRBV28
CASSDQPQHF
>TRBV5-1
CASSWGQGGFYEQYF
>TRBV7-2
CASTPDRALSGNTIYF
>TRBV29-1
CSVRQGKGETQYF
>TRBV4-1
CASSQDRANTEAFF
>TRBV12-3/TRBV12-4
CASSLGPGALKHF
>TRBV5-1
CASSPQGGNTEAFF
>TRBV6-2/TRBV6-3
CASSYRTSGGAGELFF